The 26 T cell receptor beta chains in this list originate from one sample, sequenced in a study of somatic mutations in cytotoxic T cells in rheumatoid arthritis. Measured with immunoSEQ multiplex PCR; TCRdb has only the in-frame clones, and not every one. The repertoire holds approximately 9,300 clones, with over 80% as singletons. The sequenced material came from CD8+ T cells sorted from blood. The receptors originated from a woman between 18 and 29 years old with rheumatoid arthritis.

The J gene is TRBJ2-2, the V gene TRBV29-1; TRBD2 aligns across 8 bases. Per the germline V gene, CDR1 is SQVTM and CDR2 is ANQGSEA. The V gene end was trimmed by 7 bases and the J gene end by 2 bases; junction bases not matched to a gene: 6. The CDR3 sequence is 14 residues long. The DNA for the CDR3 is TGCAGCGCCCCACGGGGGGGCAACACCGGGGAGCTGTTTTTT. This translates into CSAPRGGNTGELFF.

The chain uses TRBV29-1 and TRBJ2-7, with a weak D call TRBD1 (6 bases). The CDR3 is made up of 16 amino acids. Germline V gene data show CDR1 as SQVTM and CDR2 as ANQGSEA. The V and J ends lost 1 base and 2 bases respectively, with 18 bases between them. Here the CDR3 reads CSVEVRVSDRAYEQYF. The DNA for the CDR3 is TGCAGCGTTGAAGTAAGAGTATCGGACAGAGCCTACGAGCAGTACTTC.

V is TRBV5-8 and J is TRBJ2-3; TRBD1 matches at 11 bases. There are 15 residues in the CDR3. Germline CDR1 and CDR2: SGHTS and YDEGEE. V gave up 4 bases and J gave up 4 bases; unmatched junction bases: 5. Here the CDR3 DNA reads TGTGCCAGCAGCAGGGGACAGGGGGGTCCAGATACGCAGTATTTT. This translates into CASSRGQGGPDTQYF.

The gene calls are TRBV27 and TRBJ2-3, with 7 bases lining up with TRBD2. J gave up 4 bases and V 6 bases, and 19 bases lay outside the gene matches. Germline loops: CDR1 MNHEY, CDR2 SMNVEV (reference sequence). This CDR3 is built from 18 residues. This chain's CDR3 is CASSRWVVQRDYPDTQYF. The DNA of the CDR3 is TGTGCCAGCAGCCGGTGGGTAGTCCAGCGGGACTACCCAGATACGCAGTATTTT.

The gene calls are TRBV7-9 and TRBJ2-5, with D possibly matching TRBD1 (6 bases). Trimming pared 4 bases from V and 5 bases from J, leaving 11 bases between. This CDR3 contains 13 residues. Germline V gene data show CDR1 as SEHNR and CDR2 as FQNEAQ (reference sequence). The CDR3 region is CASSWHRVETQYF. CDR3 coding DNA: TGTGCCAGCAGCTGGCACAGGGTGGAGACCCAGTACTTC.

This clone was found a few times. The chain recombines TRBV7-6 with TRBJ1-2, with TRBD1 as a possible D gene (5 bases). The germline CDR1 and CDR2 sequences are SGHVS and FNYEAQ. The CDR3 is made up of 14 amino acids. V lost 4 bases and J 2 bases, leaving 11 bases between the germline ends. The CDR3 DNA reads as TGTGCCAGCAGCTCCCGTGGGGCGAACTATGGCTACACCTTC. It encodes CASSSRGANYGYTF. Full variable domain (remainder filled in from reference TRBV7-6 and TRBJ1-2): GAGVSQSPRYKVTKRGQDVALRCDPISGHVSLYWYRQALGQGPEFLTYFNYEAQQDKSGLPNDRFSAERPEGSISTLTIQRTEQRDSAMYRCASSSRGANYGYTFGSGTRLTVV.

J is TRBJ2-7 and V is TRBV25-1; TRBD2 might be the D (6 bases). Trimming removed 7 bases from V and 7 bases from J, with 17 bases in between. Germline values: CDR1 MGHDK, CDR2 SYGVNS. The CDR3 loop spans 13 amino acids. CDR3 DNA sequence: TGTGCCAGCATGGGGGGTCGGCGCCTGGAGCAGTACTTC. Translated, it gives CASMGGRRLEQYF.

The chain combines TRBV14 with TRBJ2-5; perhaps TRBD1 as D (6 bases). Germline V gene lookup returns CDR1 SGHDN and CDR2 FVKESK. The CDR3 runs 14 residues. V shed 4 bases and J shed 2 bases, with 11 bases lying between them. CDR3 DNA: TGTGCCAGCAGCCTCCAAGACAGGCAAGAGACCCAGTACTTC. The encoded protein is CASSLQDRQETQYF.

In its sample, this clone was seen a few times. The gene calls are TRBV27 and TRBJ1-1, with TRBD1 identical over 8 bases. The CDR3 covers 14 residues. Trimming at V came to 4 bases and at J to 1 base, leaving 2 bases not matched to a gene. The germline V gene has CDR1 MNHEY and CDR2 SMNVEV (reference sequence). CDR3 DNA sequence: TGTGCCAGCAGTTGGGACAGGAAGAACACTGAAGCTTTCTTT. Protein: CASSWDRKNTEAFF.

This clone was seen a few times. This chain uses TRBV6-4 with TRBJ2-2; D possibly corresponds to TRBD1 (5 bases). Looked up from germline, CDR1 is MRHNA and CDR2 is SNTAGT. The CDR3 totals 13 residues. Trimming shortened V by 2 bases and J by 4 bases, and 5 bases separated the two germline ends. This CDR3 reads CASSDRGTGELFF. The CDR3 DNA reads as TGTGCCAGCAGTGACAGGGGCACCGGGGAGCTGTTTTTT.

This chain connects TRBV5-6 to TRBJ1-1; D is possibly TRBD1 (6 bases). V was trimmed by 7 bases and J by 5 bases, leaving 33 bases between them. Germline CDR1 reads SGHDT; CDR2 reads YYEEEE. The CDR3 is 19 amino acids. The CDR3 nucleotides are TGTGCCAGCTCCTTAAGTTTAGGGGGTCGGGGAAGATCATCTACTGAAGCTTTCTTT. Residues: CASSLSLGGRGRSSTEAFF.

The CDR3 region has the DNA TGTGCCAGCAGCCAAGATTTCACAGCAACTAATGAAAAACTGTTTTTT. Amino acids: CASSQDFTATNEKLFF. The V gene is TRBV14, the J gene TRBJ1-4, with unresolved D. Looked up from germline, CDR1 is SGHDN and CDR2 is FVKESK. The CDR3 length is 16 residues. Trimming stripped 0 bases from V and 0 bases from J, with 8 bases between.

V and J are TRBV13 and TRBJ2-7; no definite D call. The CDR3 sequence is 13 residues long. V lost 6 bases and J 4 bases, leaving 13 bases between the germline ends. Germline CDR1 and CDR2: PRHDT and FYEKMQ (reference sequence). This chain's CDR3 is CASSLDGLYEQYF. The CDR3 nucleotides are TGTGCCAGCAGTCTAGACGGCCTTTACGAGCAGTACTTC.

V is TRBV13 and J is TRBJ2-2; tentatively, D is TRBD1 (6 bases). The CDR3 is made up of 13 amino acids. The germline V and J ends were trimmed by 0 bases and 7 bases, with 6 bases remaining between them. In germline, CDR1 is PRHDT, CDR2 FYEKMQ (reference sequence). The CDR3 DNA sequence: TGTGCCAGCAGCTTAGGGGACAGCGGGGAGCTGTTTTTT. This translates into CASSLGDSGELFF.

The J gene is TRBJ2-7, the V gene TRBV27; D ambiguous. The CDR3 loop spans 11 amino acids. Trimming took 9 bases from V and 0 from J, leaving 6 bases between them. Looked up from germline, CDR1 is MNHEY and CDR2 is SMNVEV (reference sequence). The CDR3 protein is CASQDSYEQYF. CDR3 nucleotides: TGTGCCAGTCAGGACTCCTACGAGCAGTACTTC.

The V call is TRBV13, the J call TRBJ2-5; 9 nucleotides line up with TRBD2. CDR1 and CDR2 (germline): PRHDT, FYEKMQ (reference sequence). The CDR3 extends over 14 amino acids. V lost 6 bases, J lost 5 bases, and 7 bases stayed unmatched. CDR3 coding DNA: TGTGCCAGCAGTCAGACTAGCGGAGGGGAGACCCAGTACTTC. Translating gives CASSQTSGGETQYF.

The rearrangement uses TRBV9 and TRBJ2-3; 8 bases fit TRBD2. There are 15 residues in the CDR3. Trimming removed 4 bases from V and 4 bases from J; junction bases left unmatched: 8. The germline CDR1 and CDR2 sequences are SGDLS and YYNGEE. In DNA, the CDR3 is TGTGCCAGCAGCTCGGCGGGAGGCCCTGCAGATACGCAGTATTTT. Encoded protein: CASSSAGGPADTQYF.

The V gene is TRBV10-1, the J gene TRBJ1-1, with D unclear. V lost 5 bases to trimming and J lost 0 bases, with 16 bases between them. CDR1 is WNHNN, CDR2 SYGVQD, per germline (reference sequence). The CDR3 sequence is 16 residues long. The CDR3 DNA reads TGCGCCAGCAGTAATCAACGAACAGCACTGAACACTGAAGCTTTCTTT. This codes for CASSNQRTALNTEAFF.

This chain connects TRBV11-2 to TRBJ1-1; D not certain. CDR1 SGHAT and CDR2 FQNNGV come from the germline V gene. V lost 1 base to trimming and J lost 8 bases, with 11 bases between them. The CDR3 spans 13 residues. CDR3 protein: CASSLGRGPEAFF. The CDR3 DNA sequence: TGTGCCAGCAGCTTAGGGAGAGGGCCCGAAGCTTTCTTT.

The CDR3 DNA is TGCGCCAGCAGCCAAGCCGCGACAGCGTCTAACTATGGCTACACCTTC. Its translation is CASSQAATASNYGYTF. The chain has TRBV4-3 and TRBJ1-2; the D gene is possibly TRBD1 (5 bases). Trimming removed 1 base at V and 0 bases at J, with 12 bases between. The CDR3 is made up of 16 amino acids. CDR1 LGHNA and CDR2 YSLEER come from the germline V gene.

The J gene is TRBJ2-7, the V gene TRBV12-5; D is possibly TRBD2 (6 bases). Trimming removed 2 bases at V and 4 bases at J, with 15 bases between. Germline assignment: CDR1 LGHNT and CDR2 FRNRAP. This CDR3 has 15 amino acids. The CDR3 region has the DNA TGTGCTAGTGGTTTGAACGGGACTGGGGAGTACGAGCAGTACTTC. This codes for CASGLNGTGEYEQYF.

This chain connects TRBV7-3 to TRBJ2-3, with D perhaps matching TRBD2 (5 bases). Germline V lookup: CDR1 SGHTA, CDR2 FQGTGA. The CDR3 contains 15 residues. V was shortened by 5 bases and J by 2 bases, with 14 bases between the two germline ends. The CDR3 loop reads CASSPNGDSTDTQYF. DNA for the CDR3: TGTGCCAGCAGCCCAAACGGGGATTCCACAGATACGCAGTATTTT. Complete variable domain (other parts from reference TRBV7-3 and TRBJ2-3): GAGVSQTPSNKVTEKGKYVELRCDPISGHTALYWYRQSLGQGPEFLIYFQGTGAADDSGLPNDRFFAVRPEGSVSTLKIQRTERGDSAVYLCASSPNGDSTDTQYFGPGTRLTVL.

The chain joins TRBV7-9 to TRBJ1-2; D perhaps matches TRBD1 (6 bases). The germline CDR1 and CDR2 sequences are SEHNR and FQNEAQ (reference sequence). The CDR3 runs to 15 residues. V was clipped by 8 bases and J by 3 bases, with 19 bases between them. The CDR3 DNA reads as TGTGCCAGCGGGGGGGCAGGGGATTTTGACTATGGCTACACCTTC. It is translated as CASGGAGDFDYGYTF. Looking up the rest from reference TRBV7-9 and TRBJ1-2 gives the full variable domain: DTGVSQNPRHKITKRGQNVTFRCDPISEHNRLYWYRQTLGQGPEFLTYFQNEAQLEKSRLLSDRFSAERPKGSFSTLEIQRTEQGDSAMYLCASGGAGDFDYGYTFGSGTRLTVV.

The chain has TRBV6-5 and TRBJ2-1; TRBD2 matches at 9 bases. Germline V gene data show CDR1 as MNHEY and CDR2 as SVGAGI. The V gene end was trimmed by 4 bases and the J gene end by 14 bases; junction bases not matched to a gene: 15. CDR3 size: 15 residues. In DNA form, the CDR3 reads TGTGCCAGCAGTTCAGCTTTACGCGGGAGGGCCGAGGAGTTCTTC. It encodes CASSSALRGRAEEFF.

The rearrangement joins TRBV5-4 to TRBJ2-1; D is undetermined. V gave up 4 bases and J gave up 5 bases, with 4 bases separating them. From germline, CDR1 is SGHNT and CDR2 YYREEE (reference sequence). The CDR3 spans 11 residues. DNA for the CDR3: TGTGCCAGCAGCCACAACAATGAGCAGTTCTTC. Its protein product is CASSHNNEQFF.

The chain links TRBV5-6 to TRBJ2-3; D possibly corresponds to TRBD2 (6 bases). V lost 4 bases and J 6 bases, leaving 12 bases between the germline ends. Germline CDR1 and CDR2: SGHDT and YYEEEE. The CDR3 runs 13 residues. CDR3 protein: CASSPEGGDTQYF. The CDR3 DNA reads TGTGCCAGCAGCCCGGAGGGAGGCGATACGCAGTATTTT.